A selection of T cell receptor beta chains follows, all from one sample in a study of T cells after yellow fever vaccination. TCRdb fed the 5' RACE reads into MiXCR, producing one record per CDR3 protein. The sample holds some 560,000 distinct CDR3 sequences; under 25% are singletons and the top ten take roughly an eighth. The specimen comprised PBMCs, sampled 15 days after the yellow fever booster vaccination. The receptors were sampled from a man younger than 45 who received the YFV17D yellow fever vaccine. Each CDR3 is given with its conserved first and last residue. D genes are given only for firm matches. Some rows mark clone size as missing; the rest say once, few, many or name a class of expanded clone.

size	D	V	J	DNA	CDR3
-	-	TRBV9	TRBJ2-7	TGTGCCAGCAGCGTAAGGGGACACCCCGGGGCAGGGGAGCAGTACTTC	CASSVRGHPGAGEQYF
few	-	TRBV7-9	TRBJ2-7	TGTGCCAGCAGCCAAGGTCTCCACGGCTACGAGCAGTACTTC	CASSQGLHGYEQYF
few	-	TRBV5-1	TRBJ2-5	TGCGCCAGCAGCTTTCGCGAGGTCGGGGAGACCCAGTACTTC	CASSFREVGETQYF
few	-	TRBV25-1	TRBJ2-7	TGTGCCAGCAGTAAAACCGCGACAGGAATTGAGCAGTACTTC	CASSKTATGIEQYF
-	-	TRBV9	TRBJ2-1	TGTGCCAGCAGCGTAGGACTAAGTAAAAGTGAGCAGTTCTTC	CASSVGLSKSEQFF
-	-	TRBV5-5	TRBJ1-5	TGTGCCAGCAGCCAGTATCTCCAGGATGATCAGCCCCAGCATTTT	CASSQYLQDDQPQHF
many	TRBD2	TRBV5-1	TRBJ2-1	TGTGCCAGCAGCTTAGGGACTAGCGGGTACAATGAGCAGTTCTTC	CASSLGTSGYNEQFF
-	-	TRBV12-3/TRBV12-4	TRBJ1-5	TGTGCCAGCAGTTTAGGGCAGAAAAATCAGCCCCAGCATTTT	CASSLGQKNQPQHF
-	-	TRBV5-1	TRBJ1-2	TGCGCCAGCAGCTTACAGGGATCTTCGCATACGAACTATGGCTACACCTTC	CASSLQGSSHTNYGYTF
-	-	TRBV20-1	TRBJ1-1	TGCAGTGCTAACTCATTCCGGGACTTTGGACCTGAAGCTTTCTTT	CSANSFRDFGPEAFF
few	TRBD1	TRBV18	TRBJ1-5	TGTGCCAGCTCACCAAGGGCAGGGGGCTATCAGCCCCAGCATTTT	CASSPRAGGYQPQHF
few	-	TRBV4-3	TRBJ2-1	TGCGCCAGCAGCCCCTCGGCGGAGGGGTCCTACAATGAGCAGTTCTTC	CASSPSAEGSYNEQFF
few	TRBD2	TRBV7-2	TRBJ2-1	TGTGCCAGCAGCATGCTAGCGGAAAATGAGCAGTTCTTC	CASSMLAENEQFF
-	-	TRBV12-3/TRBV12-4	TRBJ2-7	TGTGCCAGCAGACGGGGAGCCGGCGAGCAGTACTTC	CASRRGAGEQYF
many	-	TRBV5-1	TRBJ1-2	TGCGCCAGCAGCCTGGGACCTGCTAGCTACACCTTC	CASSLGPASYTF
few	TRBD1	TRBV3-1	TRBJ2-1	TGTGCCAGCAGCCAAGATAGTGAGGGGACAGGGGGGCGGGAGCAGTTCTTC	CASSQDSEGTGGREQFF
-	-	TRBV5-1	TRBJ2-2	TGCGCCAGCAGCTTGCCGAGCGGGAACACCGGGGAGCTGTTTTTT	CASSLPSGNTGELFF
few	-	TRBV5-4	TRBJ2-3	TGTGCCAGCAGTGAATTCGGGGGTGCTACGCAGTATTTT	CASSEFGGATQYF
few	TRBD2	TRBV6-1	TRBJ2-2	TGTGCCAGCAGGCGTCTAGCGGGAGGTAACACCGGGGAGCTGTTTTTT	CASRRLAGGNTGELFF
few	-	TRBV7-2	TRBJ2-6	TGTGCCAGCAGTCTACAGGGTACTGGGGCCAACGTCCTGACTTTC	CASSLQGTGANVLTF
-	-	TRBV20-1	TRBJ2-1	TGCAGTGCCGATAGGCGGGGTTACAATGAGCAGTTCTTC	CSADRRGYNEQFF
few	TRBD2	TRBV12-3/TRBV12-4	TRBJ2-7	TGTGCCAGCAGTTTCGGGGGACTAGCGAGCGACGAGCAGTACTTC	CASSFGGLASDEQYF
-	TRBD1	TRBV9	TRBJ1-2	TGTGCCAGCAGCCCCGGGACAGTTAAATCCTATGGCTACACCTTC	CASSPGTVKSYGYTF
-	TRBD1	TRBV10-3	TRBJ2-2	TGTGCCATCAGTGAGGGGGACAGCCACACCGGGGAGCTGTTTTTT	CAISEGDSHTGELFF
few	-	TRBV5-1	TRBJ2-7	TGCGCCAGCAGCTTCCAGGGGCGAGCCTACGAGCAGTACTTC	CASSFQGRAYEQYF
few	-	TRBV5-1	TRBJ2-7	TGCGCCAGCAGCTTCCGGGACCCCTACGAGCAGTACTTC	CASSFRDPYEQYF
-	TRBD2	TRBV12-3/TRBV12-4	TRBJ2-2	TGTGCCAGCAGTTCAGGGACTACGGCCGGGGAGCTGTTTTTT	CASSSGTTAGELFF
-	-	TRBV4-3	TRBJ2-1	TGCGCCAGCAGCCAAGATGGGCTCTTTAGGGGTGAGCAGTTCTTC	CASSQDGLFRGEQFF
-	-	TRBV9	TRBJ2-6	TGTGCCAGCAGCGTATACCAGGGAATGAGGGAGAGGGCCAACGTCCTGACTTTC	CASSVYQGMRERANVLTF
-	-	TRBV6-1	TRBJ2-3	TGTGCCAGCTCCGGGAGAGGGAGAGATACGCAGTATTTT	CASSGRGRDTQYF